Presented here are 13 T cell receptor beta chains from one specimen sequenced in a study of cytomegalovirus exposure and HLA in healthy donors. This PCR relied on a set of 60 Vbeta primers and 13 Jbeta primers. Profiled with immunoSEQ multiplex PCR; TCRdb holds only in-frame clones, not every one. Of approximately 170,000 clones in the sample, approximately 80% were seen once. The source material was PBMCs. The receptor set was obtained from a woman aged 50 to 65 in good health and CMV-seronegative.

The chain uses TRBV4-1 and TRBJ1-2; the D gene is possibly TRBD1 (6 bases). Germline V CDR1 and CDR2: MGHRA, YSYEKL. Trimming took 3 bases from V and 6 from J, leaving 17 bases between them. The CDR3 is made up of 15 amino acids. The CDR3 sequence is CASSQEGRGNHGYTF. In DNA, the CDR3 is TGCGCCAGCAGCCAGGAAGGCAGGGGCAATCATGGCTACACCTTC.

There are a few counts of this clone. Different DNA sequences within this sample yield the same CDR3. The J gene is TRBJ2-7, the V gene TRBV4-3, with a weak D call TRBD1 (5 bases). The CDR3 sequence is 13 residues long. CDR1 is LGHNA and CDR2 is YSLEER in the germline V gene. V dropped 0 bases and J dropped 3 bases, with 6 bases sitting between them. The CDR3 region has the DNA TGCGCCAGCAGCCAAGATCAGGGCTACGAGCAGTACTTC. Amino acids: CASSQDQGYEQYF.

Remarks on this clone: One junction end disagrees with the germline gene, perhaps due to a read error. V is TRBV5-3 and J is TRBJ2-7, with 8 bases that match TRBD1. TRBV5-3 is recorded as an ORF, its role being uncertain. This CDR3 has 18 residues. The CDR3 spells CARSSFHPLGDRPPFSLF. Here the CDR3 DNA reads TGTGCCAGAAGCTCGTTCCACCCCTTAGGGGACAGGCCTCCTTTTAGCCTTTTC.

This clone was found once. The chain links TRBV19 to TRBJ2-3; 14 bases agree with TRBD2. The germline CDR1 and CDR2 sequences are LNHDA and SQIVND (reference sequence). Trimming removed 10 bases from V and 5 bases from J; junction bases left unmatched: 11. The CDR3 is 16 residues long. The CDR3 here is CATPGTSGRVVDTQYF. The CDR3 coding sequence is TGTGCCACCCCAGGGACTAGCGGGAGAGTAGTAGATACGCAGTATTTT.

The chain carries TRBV7-9 and TRBJ2-7; the match to TRBD1 covers 7 bases. CDR3 length: 15 residues. The V and J ends lost 0 bases and 2 bases, in that order; junction bases with no gene match: 4. Germline CDR1 and CDR2: SEHNR and FQNEAQ (reference sequence). For the CDR3, the DNA is TGTGCCAGCAGCTTAGCGGGACAGAGAACCTACGAGCAGTACTTC. This codes for CASSLAGQRTYEQYF. Full variable domain (outside the CDR3, taken from reference TRBV7-9 and TRBJ2-7): DTGVSQNPRHKITKRGQNVTFRCDPISEHNRLYWYRQTLGQGPEFLTYFQNEAQLEKSRLLSDRFSAERPKGSFSTLEIQRTEQGDSAMYLCASSLAGQRTYEQYFGPGTRLTVT.

This chain joins TRBV5-1 and TRBJ2-3; TRBD1 matches 7 bases. CDR1 SGHRS and CDR2 YFSETQ come from the germline V gene. J gave up 5 bases and V 4 bases, and 10 bases lay outside the gene matches. The CDR3 runs 15 residues. Written as DNA, the CDR3 is TGCGCCAGCAGCACACCGACAGGGTCGGGAGATACGCAGTATTTT. This codes for CASSTPTGSGDTQYF.

The chain joins TRBV19 to TRBJ1-1, with D perhaps matching TRBD1 (6 bases). Between the trimmed V and J ends, which lost 3 bases and 4 bases, there was a span of 12 bases. The CDR3 is 14 residues long. Germline values: CDR1 LNHDA, CDR2 SQIVND (reference sequence). The CDR3 spells CASSISGGRTEAFF. Here the CDR3 DNA reads TGTGCCAGTAGTATCTCGGGGGGGCGCACTGAAGCTTTCTTT.

The chain uses TRBV5-1 and TRBJ2-6; no firm D call. The CDR3 loop spans 16 amino acids. V was cut by 3 bases and J by 2 bases, with 12 bases left in between. The V gene's germline CDR1 is SGHRS and CDR2 YFSETQ. The CDR3 region is CASSWKENTGANVLTF. CDR3 nucleotides: TGCGCCAGCAGCTGGAAGGAGAACACTGGGGCCAACGTCCTGACTTTC.

The rearrangement uses TRBV28 and TRBJ2-7; D may be TRBD2 (6 bases). Between the trimmed V and J ends, which lost 3 bases and 0 bases, there was a span of 6 bases. This CDR3 has 13 residues. Germline V gene lookup returns CDR1 MDHEN and CDR2 SYDVKM. For the CDR3, the DNA is TGTGCCAGCAGTTTCGGGGGCTCCTACGAGCAGTACTTC. Residues: CASSFGGSYEQYF. Full variable domain (outside the CDR3, taken from reference TRBV28 and TRBJ2-7): DVKVTQSSRYLVKRTGEKVFLECVQDMDHENMFWYRQDPGLGLRLIYFSYDVKMKEKGDIPEGYSVSREKKERFSLILESASTNQTSMYLCASSFGGSYEQYFGPGTRLTVT.

This clone was detected a few times. The V gene is TRBV29-1, the J gene TRBJ2-7, with TRBD2 matching over 12 bases. Looked up from germline, CDR1 is SQVTM and CDR2 is ANQGSEA. The CDR3 contains 14 residues. Germline trimming cut 6 bases from V and 2 bases from J; bases unmatched to any gene: 5. DNA for the CDR3: TGCAGCGTCGGGACTAGCGGGCACACCTACGAGCAGTACTTC. As protein: CSVGTSGHTYEQYF.

The genes are TRBV6-1 and TRBJ1-5; D is unresolved. CDR3 length: 13 amino acids. V lost 2 bases to trimming and J lost 6 bases, with 8 bases between them. The germline CDR1 and CDR2 sequences are MNHNS and SASEGT. The CDR3, as DNA: TGTGCCAGCAGTGAATCCCGCGGTCAGCCCCAGCATTTT. This translates into CASSESRGQPQHF.

The V call is TRBV7-2, the J call TRBJ1-1, with D unclear. CDR3 length: 14 amino acids. Germline CDR1 SGHTA, CDR2 FQGNSA. With 4 bases removed from V and 5 bases from J, the gap between germline ends came to 14 bases. The CDR3 sequence: CASSYKGRGTEAFF. The CDR3 DNA sequence: TGTGCCAGCAGCTACAAGGGTCGGGGAACTGAAGCTTTCTTT. Together with reference TRBV7-2 and TRBJ1-1, the CDR3 gives the full variable domain: GAGVSQSPSNKVTEKGKDVELRCDPISGHTALYWYRQSLGQGLEFLIYFQGNSAPDKSGLPSDRFSAERTGGSVSTLTIQRTQQEDSAVYLCASSYKGRGTEAFFGQGTRLTVV.

The chain has TRBV30 and TRBJ1-5; 8 bases match TRBD1. Germline CDR1 and CDR2: GTSNPN and SVGIG (reference sequence). CDR3 length: 13 amino acids. The ends lost 4 bases at V and 7 bases at J; junction bases unmatched: 6. This CDR3 reads CAWKQGEGQPQHF. Written as DNA, the CDR3 is TGTGCCTGGAAACAGGGGGAAGGACAGCCCCAGCATTTT.